This T cell receptor (beta chain) was observed in a study of cytomegalovirus exposure and HLA in healthy donors. Study-wide results and limits: In a later analysis, the majority of CMV-associated beta chains seemingly showed HLA restriction. A list of about 180 TCR beta chains associated with cytomegalovirus was given. TCR beta V- and J-gene trimming, according to a later analysis, was linked to a missense DCLRE1C variant. While the bulk of TCR sequences proved rare, some public TCRs turned up in many donors.

About this clone: Its antigen is unidentified.

The V end lost 4 bases, the J end lost 7 bases, and 7 bases lay between the germline ends. This CDR3 has 11 amino acids. Germline V gives CDR1 GTSNPN, CDR2 SVGIG (reference sequence). Researchers ran the PCR with 60 Vbeta and 13 Jbeta primers. TCRdb's copy holds only in-frame clones and misses some; the assay was immunoSEQ multiplex PCR. The repertoire holds 50,000 or so clones, more than 65% seen once, with about 35% in the top ten. The sequencing sample was made of PBMCs. The chain uses TRBV30 and TRBJ2-2; TRBD1 is a possible D gene (5 bases). This receptor was taken from a man in his forties in good health and CMV-seropositive. The CDR3 sequence is CAWTGFGELFF. The CDR3 region has the DNA TGTGCCTGGACAGGGTTCGGGGAGCTGTTTTTT.